This T cell receptor beta chain was captured by sequencing in a study of T cells in Graves' hyperthyroidism and ophthalmopathy. Study-wide context: Peripheral blood was secured at the point of initial diagnosis, before any treatment.

Unmatched junction bases numbered 11, after V lost 5 bases and J lost 2 bases. Looked up from germline, CDR1 is SGHVS and CDR2 is FQNEAQ. This CDR3 comprises 16 residues. This clonotype has at least ten counts. Recently diagnosed hyperthyroidism of less than 2 months' duration affected patients aged 18 to 65. Diagnoses were made from clinical symptoms, serum measures (thyroxine and TRAb), thyroid ultrasound and orbital computed tomography. Researchers amplified the TCR beta CDR3 regions from RNA transcripts. A first-round RT-PCR of the TCR CDR3 used the HTBI primer set. TCRdb used MiXCR to reprocess the multiplex PCR reads, holding one entry per CDR3 protein. The sample records fewer than 300,000 distinct CDR3 sequences, around 15% being singletons.

Sequenced: blood. The source is a woman aged 45-65 years with Graves' hyperthyroidism that later progressed to Graves' ophthalmopathy. V and J are TRBV7-8 and TRBJ2-7; 8 bases match TRBD2. CDR3 loop: CASSPRRAGGTYEQYF. DNA for the CDR3: TGTGCCAGCAGCCCCCGTCGCGCGGGAGGAACCTACGAGCAGTACTTC.